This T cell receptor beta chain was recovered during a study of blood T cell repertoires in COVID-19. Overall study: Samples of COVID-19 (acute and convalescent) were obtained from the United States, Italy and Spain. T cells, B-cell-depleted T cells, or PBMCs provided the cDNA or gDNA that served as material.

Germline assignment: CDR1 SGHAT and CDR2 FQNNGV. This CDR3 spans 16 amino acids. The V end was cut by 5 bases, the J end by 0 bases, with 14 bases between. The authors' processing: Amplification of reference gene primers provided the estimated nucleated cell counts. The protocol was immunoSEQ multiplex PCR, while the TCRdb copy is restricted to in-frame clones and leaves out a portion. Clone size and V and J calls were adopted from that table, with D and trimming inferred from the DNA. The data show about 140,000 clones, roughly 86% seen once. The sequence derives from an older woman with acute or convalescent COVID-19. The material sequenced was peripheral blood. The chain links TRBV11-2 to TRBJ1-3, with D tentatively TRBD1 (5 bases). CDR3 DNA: TGTGCCAGCAGCACTTACCGTACAGGCTCTGGAAACACCATATATTTT. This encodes CASSTYRTGSGNTIYF.